This T cell receptor beta chain was obtained from a study of shared clonotypes between healthy human individuals. Study-wide findings and caveats: Having only a few donors restricted how much genetic and exposure-history diversity was captured.

In this sample, this clone turned up a few times. Its antigen is currently unknown. The genomic DNA of each subset was split evenly across several immunoSEQ plates. Input per replicate PCR of unsorted PBMC was approximately 280 ng DNA, corresponding to 25,000 to 30,000 T cell genomes. Ten immunoSEQ deep assay plates were used to sequence the DNA of unsorted PBMCs. The data were produced by immunoSEQ multiplex PCR, yet TCRdb's version contains in-frame clones alone and is incomplete. The sample yields 400,000 to 600,000 clones, nearly 80% seen once. Trimming shortened V by 1 base and J by 0 bases, and 10 bases separated the two germline ends. The CDR3 has 15 amino acids. Germline V gene sequence: CDR1 SGHKS, CDR2 YYEKEE (reference sequence).

The TCR sequence derives from a woman aged 40 to 49 in good health. Some clones in this sample may be carry-over from other donors' samples. The V and J genes are TRBV5-5 and TRBJ1-1, with D possibly matching TRBD1 (5 bases). The sequencing sample was made of PBMCs. The CDR3 nucleotides read TGTGCCAGCAGCTTGCGGGACCTCATGAACACTGAAGCTTTCTTT. Encoded protein: CASSLRDLMNTEAFF.